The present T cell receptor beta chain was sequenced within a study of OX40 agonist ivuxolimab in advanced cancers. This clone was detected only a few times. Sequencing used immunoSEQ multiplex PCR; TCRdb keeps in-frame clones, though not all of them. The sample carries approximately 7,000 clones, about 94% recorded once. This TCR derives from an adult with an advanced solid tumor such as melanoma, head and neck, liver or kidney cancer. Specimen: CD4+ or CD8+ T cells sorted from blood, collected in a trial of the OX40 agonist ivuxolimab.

CDR3 sequence reads: CASNSVYEQYF. The CDR3 nucleotides read TGTGCCAGCAACAGTGTCTACGAGCAGTACTTC. V is TRBV28 and J is TRBJ2-7; D gene uncertain. The germline V gene encodes CDR1 MDHEN and CDR2 SYDVKM. The CDR3 covers 11 residues. The ends were cut back, 7 bases at V and 3 bases at J, with 7 bases in the middle. The full variable domain, rest sourced from reference TRBV28 and TRBJ2-7, is DVKVTQSSRYLVKRTGEKVFLECVQDMDHENMFWYRQDPGLGLRLIYFSYDVKMKEKGDIPEGYSVSREKKERFSLILESASTNQTSMYLCASNSVYEQYFGPGTRLTVT.